Reported below is one T cell receptor (beta chain). The antigen remains undetermined. Germline V gene data show CDR1 as MNHEY and CDR2 as SVGEGT. Unmatched junction bases numbered 5, after V lost 0 bases and J lost 3 bases. The CDR3 has 17 amino acids. The data derive from a study of T cell responses to AZD1222 COVID-19 vaccine. General study findings and limits: It was only 6 or 7 AZD1222 recipients who were seropositive at baseline.

The repertoire was sequenced with immunoSEQ multiplex PCR; TCRdb's copy has only in-frame clones and lacks some. The sample yields about 130,000 clones, around 86% seen once. This receptor was identified in an adult in good health. The chain is built from TRBV6-2 or TRBV6-3 and TRBJ2-2; 9 bases are shared with TRBD1. The source material was peripheral blood, sampled on day 0 of AZD1222 vaccination. CDR3 nucleotide sequence: TGTGCCAGCAGTTACTCAAACAGGGGGCCTGACACCGGGGAGCTGTTTTTT. It yields the protein CASSYSNRGPDTGELFF.